This T cell receptor (beta chain) was sequenced for a study of T cell clonotyping in hematopoietic cell transplantation. Turning to the study itself: Cytoreduction preceded collection of pretransplant recipient samples.

Time point in this sample: recipient sample about 28 days before transplant, after cytoreduction. Samples: about 28 days before transplant, then days 30, 100 and 180 after. The data were produced by immunoSEQ multiplex PCR, yet TCRdb's version contains in-frame clones alone and is incomplete. Of around 19,000 clones listed, 70% to 80% are singletons. The V and J ends lost 3 bases and 2 bases, in that order; junction bases with no gene match: 6. The CDR3 is 16 amino acids. The germline V gene has CDR1 ENHRY and CDR2 SYGVKD. The chain uses TRBV10-3 and TRBJ2-3; 9 nucleotides match TRBD2. Source: peripheral blood mononuclear cells, taken before stem cell transplant. The sequence was obtained from a man aged 55 to 70 with acute myeloid leukemia. Some clones in this sample may be carry-over from other donors' samples. DNA for the CDR3: TGTGCCATCAGTGATGGAGCGGGGGGTCACACAGATACGCAGTATTTT. Amino acid sequence: CAISDGAGGHTDTQYF.